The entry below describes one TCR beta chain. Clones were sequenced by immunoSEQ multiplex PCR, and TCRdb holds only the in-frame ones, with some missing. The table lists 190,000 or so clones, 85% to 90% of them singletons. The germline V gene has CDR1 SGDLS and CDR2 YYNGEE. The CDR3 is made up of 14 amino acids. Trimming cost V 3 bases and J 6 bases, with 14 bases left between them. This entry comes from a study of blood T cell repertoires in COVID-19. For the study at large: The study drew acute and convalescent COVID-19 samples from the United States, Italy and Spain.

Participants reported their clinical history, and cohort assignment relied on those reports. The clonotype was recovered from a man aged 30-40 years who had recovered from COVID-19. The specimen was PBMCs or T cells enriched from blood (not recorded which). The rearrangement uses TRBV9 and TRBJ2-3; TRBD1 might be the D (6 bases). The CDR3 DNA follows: TGTGCCAGCAGCGCAACACAGGGTTCGGATACGCAGTATTTT. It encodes CASSATQGSDTQYF.